This T cell receptor (beta chain) was recovered during a study of cytomegalovirus exposure and HLA in healthy donors. General observations from the study: Productive rates of about 90% or about 30% were seen for most TCR beta V segments in an earlier analysis. Excluded: some indistinguishable V segments such as TRBV6-2 and TRBV6-3. More clonal expansion characterized HLA-associated TCR beta chains than equally common others in a later analysis.

The ends lost 5 bases at V and 5 bases at J; junction bases unmatched: 10. CDR3 length: 15 amino acids. Per germline, CDR1 SGHRS and CDR2 YFSETQ. This clone was counted between two and nine times. The antigen remains undetermined. It was with 60 Vbeta and 13 Jbeta primers that the PCR ran. Profiling relied on immunoSEQ multiplex PCR, and the TCRdb table lists in-frame clones only, not all of them. The profile covers approximately 190,000 clones, with over 65% appearing a single time and approximately 1.8% taken by the ten largest. This chain connects TRBV5-1 to TRBJ2-5; 9 bases line up with TRBD1. This TCR was sampled from a woman in her twenties or thirties in good health and CMV-seronegative. Sequencing was carried out using PBMCs. Here the CDR3 DNA reads TGCGCCAGCAGTGGACTACAGGGGGCACGTGAGACCCAGTACTTC. This encodes CASSGLQGARETQYF.